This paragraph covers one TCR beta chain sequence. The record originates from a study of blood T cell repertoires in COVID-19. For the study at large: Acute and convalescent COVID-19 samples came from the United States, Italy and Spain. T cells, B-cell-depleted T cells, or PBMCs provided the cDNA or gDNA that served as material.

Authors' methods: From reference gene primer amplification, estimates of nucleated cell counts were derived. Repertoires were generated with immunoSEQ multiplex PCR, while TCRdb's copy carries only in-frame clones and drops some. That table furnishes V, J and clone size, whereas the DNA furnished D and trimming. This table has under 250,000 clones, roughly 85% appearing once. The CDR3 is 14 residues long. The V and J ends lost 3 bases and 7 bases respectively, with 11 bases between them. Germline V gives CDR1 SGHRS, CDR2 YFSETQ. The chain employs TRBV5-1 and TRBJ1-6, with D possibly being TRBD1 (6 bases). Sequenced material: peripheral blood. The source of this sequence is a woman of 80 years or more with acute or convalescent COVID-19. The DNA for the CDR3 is TGCGCCAGCAGCTCGGAAACAGGGAATTCACCCCTCCACTTT. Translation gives CASSSETGNSPLHF.